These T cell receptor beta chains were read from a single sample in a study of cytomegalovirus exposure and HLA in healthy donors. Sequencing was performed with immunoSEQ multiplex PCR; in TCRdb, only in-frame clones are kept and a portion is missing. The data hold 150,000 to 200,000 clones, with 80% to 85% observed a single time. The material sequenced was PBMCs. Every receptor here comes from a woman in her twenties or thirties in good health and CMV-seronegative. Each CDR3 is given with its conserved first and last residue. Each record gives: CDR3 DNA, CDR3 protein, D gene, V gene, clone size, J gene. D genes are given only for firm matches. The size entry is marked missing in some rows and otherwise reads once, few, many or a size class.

cdr3_nt: TGTGCCAGCAGTAACCAGGGTAATAACTATGGCTACACCTTC; cdr3_aa: CASSNQGNNYGYTF; d_call: -; v_call: TRBV5-6; clone_size: -; j_call: TRBJ1-2
cdr3_nt: TGTGCCAGCAGTGACTCCCCCGGACTTGAGCAGTACTTC; cdr3_aa: CASSDSPGLEQYF; d_call: -; v_call: TRBV6-4; clone_size: -; j_call: TRBJ2-7
cdr3_nt: TGTGCCAGCAGTGGAAGTGCGGACACAGATACGCAGTATTTT; cdr3_aa: CASSGSADTDTQYF; d_call: -; v_call: TRBV6-1; clone_size: once; j_call: TRBJ2-3
cdr3_nt: TGCGCCAGCAGCTTAGTTTCAGGGGCTAGTAACACTGAAGCTTTCTTT; cdr3_aa: CASSLVSGASNTEAFF; d_call: -; v_call: TRBV5-1; clone_size: once; j_call: TRBJ1-1
cdr3_nt: TGTGCCAGCTTACCGACCATCTCAGGAGGGAATTCACCCCTCCACTTT; cdr3_aa: CASLPTISGGNSPLHF; d_call: -; v_call: TRBV2; clone_size: -; j_call: TRBJ1-6
cdr3_nt: TGTGCCAGCAGCTCAGGGGAGAGAGGCTACACCTTC; cdr3_aa: CASSSGERGYTF; d_call: -; v_call: TRBV11-2; clone_size: few; j_call: TRBJ1-2
cdr3_nt: TGTGCCTGGAGTCCATTGGCCGGGACAGTTAATCAGCCCCAGCATTTT; cdr3_aa: CAWSPLAGTVNQPQHF; d_call: TRBD1; v_call: TRBV30; clone_size: -; j_call: TRBJ1-5
cdr3_nt: TGTGCCAGCAGCCAAGGGGGCGCAGGAGATTACAATGAGCAGTTCTTC; cdr3_aa: CASSQGGAGDYNEQFF; d_call: -; v_call: TRBV4-2; clone_size: -; j_call: TRBJ2-1
cdr3_nt: TGTGCCAGCAGCGTAGGTGCCAGGGAAGCATTGAACACTGAAGCTTTCTTT; cdr3_aa: CASSVGAREALNTEAFF; d_call: -; v_call: TRBV9; clone_size: -; j_call: TRBJ1-1
cdr3_nt: TGTGCCAGCAGCGGGACAGGGGGTGCGGGCAAACTGTTTTTT; cdr3_aa: CASSGTGGAGKLFF; d_call: TRBD1; v_call: TRBV9; clone_size: few; j_call: TRBJ1-4
cdr3_nt: TGTGCCAGCATCATGACAGGGACGTCCTCCGAGCAGTACTTC; cdr3_aa: CASIMTGTSSEQYF; d_call: TRBD1; v_call: TRBV6-1; clone_size: -; j_call: TRBJ2-7
cdr3_nt: TGCGCCAGCAGCTTTCGGACAGCCGACGAGCAGTACTTC; cdr3_aa: CASSFRTADEQYF; d_call: -; v_call: TRBV5-1; clone_size: -; j_call: TRBJ2-7
cdr3_nt: TGTGCCAGCTTACAAGGGGGCCCGAACACTGAAGCTTTCTTT; cdr3_aa: CASLQGGPNTEAFF; d_call: TRBD1; v_call: TRBV18; clone_size: -; j_call: TRBJ1-1
cdr3_nt: TGTGCCAGCAGTGGACCCGGGACAGGGACCTTC; cdr3_aa: CASSGPGTGTF; d_call: TRBD1; v_call: TRBV2; clone_size: -; j_call: TRBJ2-7
cdr3_nt: TGTGCCAGCACGACAGCCGGATTCAATCAGCCCCAGCATTTT; cdr3_aa: CASTTAGFNQPQHF; d_call: -; v_call: TRBV6-1; clone_size: -; j_call: TRBJ1-5
cdr3_nt: TGTGCCAGCAGCGGCCGGAGTTACGAGCAGTACTTC; cdr3_aa: CASSGRSYEQYF; d_call: -; v_call: TRBV9; clone_size: few; j_call: TRBJ2-7
cdr3_nt: TGTGCCAGCAGCTTGATGGGGGGGGAAGAGACCCAGTACTTC; cdr3_aa: CASSLMGGEETQYF; d_call: TRBD2; v_call: TRBV7-2; clone_size: -; j_call: TRBJ2-5
cdr3_nt: TGCGCCAGCAGTGTTAGGGGATACAATTCACCCCTCCACTTT; cdr3_aa: CASSVRGYNSPLHF; d_call: -; v_call: TRBV10-2; clone_size: few; j_call: TRBJ1-6
cdr3_nt: TGTGCCAGCCTGGACTATACAGATACGCAGTATTTT; cdr3_aa: CASLDYTDTQYF; d_call: -; v_call: TRBV27; clone_size: -; j_call: TRBJ2-3
cdr3_nt: TGTGCCAGCAGCCCCCTAGCAGGGGTCTTCACTGAAGCTTTCTTT; cdr3_aa: CASSPLAGVFTEAFF; d_call: -; v_call: TRBV11-1; clone_size: -; j_call: TRBJ1-1
cdr3_nt: TGTGCCAGCAGCTTAGAAAGCCAGGGGGCACAAGAGACCCAGTACTTC; cdr3_aa: CASSLESQGAQETQYF; d_call: TRBD1; v_call: TRBV7-8; clone_size: -; j_call: TRBJ2-5
cdr3_nt: TGTGCCAGCAGCGTCGACAGGGGCCTTCTATTTTTC; cdr3_aa: CASSVDRGLLFF; d_call: TRBD1; v_call: TRBV9; clone_size: -; j_call: TRBJ1-2
cdr3_nt: TGTGCCAGTACCTCGGGAAGGGCTGGAAACACCATATATTTT; cdr3_aa: CASTSGRAGNTIYF; d_call: -; v_call: TRBV6-1; clone_size: -; j_call: TRBJ1-3
cdr3_nt: TGTGCCAGCAGTGTCACACGAGGCTACACCTTC; cdr3_aa: CASSVTRGYTF; d_call: -; v_call: TRBV6-1; clone_size: once; j_call: TRBJ1-2
cdr3_nt: TGTGCCAGCAGTGATCCGACAGAGACCCACACTGAAGCTTTCTTT; cdr3_aa: CASSDPTETHTEAFF; d_call: -; v_call: TRBV7-9; clone_size: -; j_call: TRBJ1-1
cdr3_nt: TGTGCCAGCTCACCCAAACAGGGTGAGAACACTGAAGCTTTCTTT; cdr3_aa: CASSPKQGENTEAFF; d_call: -; v_call: TRBV18; clone_size: -; j_call: TRBJ1-1
cdr3_nt: TGTGCCAGCAGCGAGGACATCCAAGGGGTTAGTGAAAAACTGTTTTTT; cdr3_aa: CASSEDIQGVSEKLFF; d_call: -; v_call: TRBV6-6; clone_size: few; j_call: TRBJ1-4
cdr3_nt: TGCGCCAGCAGCTTGGCCCCGACTAACTACAATGAGCAGTTCTTC; cdr3_aa: CASSLAPTNYNEQFF; d_call: -; v_call: TRBV5-1; clone_size: once; j_call: TRBJ2-1
cdr3_nt: TGCGCCAGCAGCCAAGATAGGAGGAGACAACCGAACTATGGCTACACCTTC; cdr3_aa: CASSQDRRRQPNYGYTF; d_call: -; v_call: TRBV4-1; clone_size: few; j_call: TRBJ1-2
cdr3_nt: TGTGCCAGCAGGGACAGGGATGTGGGGTATCAGCCCCAGCATTTT; cdr3_aa: CASRDRDVGYQPQHF; d_call: TRBD1; v_call: TRBV2; clone_size: -; j_call: TRBJ1-5
cdr3_nt: TGCGCCAGCAGCTTTTTGGGGACAGGGGATCCCGGGGAGCTGTTTTTT; cdr3_aa: CASSFLGTGDPGELFF; d_call: TRBD1; v_call: TRBV5-1; clone_size: -; j_call: TRBJ2-2
cdr3_nt: TGTGCCAGCAGCTTACAGGGCGCCTCCGCGGAGACCCAGTACTTC; cdr3_aa: CASSLQGASAETQYF; d_call: -; v_call: TRBV11-2; clone_size: -; j_call: TRBJ2-5
cdr3_nt: TGCGCCAGCAGTCTCCCCGCAGGTGGAGAGACCCAGTACTTC; cdr3_aa: CASSLPAGGETQYF; d_call: -; v_call: TRBV5-1; clone_size: -; j_call: TRBJ2-5
cdr3_nt: TGCGCCAGCAGCTTGAACGGGGGGGAAGAGACCCAGTACTTC; cdr3_aa: CASSLNGGEETQYF; d_call: TRBD2; v_call: TRBV5-1; clone_size: once; j_call: TRBJ2-5
cdr3_nt: TGTGCCAGCAGCACAGCCTGGGAGCAGTACTTC; cdr3_aa: CASSTAWEQYF; d_call: -; v_call: TRBV6-1; clone_size: -; j_call: TRBJ2-7
cdr3_nt: TGTGCCAGCAGCTTGGACAGGGGAGGCAATCAGCCCCAGCATTTT; cdr3_aa: CASSLDRGGNQPQHF; d_call: TRBD1; v_call: TRBV11-2; clone_size: -; j_call: TRBJ1-5
cdr3_nt: TGTGCCAGCAGCCCAGACAGGAACTATGGCTACACCTTC; cdr3_aa: CASSPDRNYGYTF; d_call: -; v_call: TRBV7-3; clone_size: -; j_call: TRBJ1-2
cdr3_nt: TGTGCCAGCAGCTTCGAGGGTGCCAAAAACATTCAGTACTTC; cdr3_aa: CASSFEGAKNIQYF; d_call: -; v_call: TRBV7-9; clone_size: few; j_call: TRBJ2-4
cdr3_nt: TGCGCCAGCAGCTCTCGACGTCCCGGGACAGGGAACTCTAGCAATCAGCCCCAGCATTTT; cdr3_aa: CASSSRRPGTGNSSNQPQHF; d_call: TRBD1; v_call: TRBV5-1; clone_size: -; j_call: TRBJ1-5
cdr3_nt: TGTGCCAGCAGCCCAGGGAACCGCGGGAACACTGAAGCTTTCTTT; cdr3_aa: CASSPGNRGNTEAFF; d_call: -; v_call: TRBV7-2; clone_size: -; j_call: TRBJ1-1
cdr3_nt: TGTGCCAGCAGTTACAACGGGGGGCGCGGTGGCTACACCTTC; cdr3_aa: CASSYNGGRGGYTF; d_call: -; v_call: TRBV6-5; clone_size: -; j_call: TRBJ1-2
cdr3_nt: TGTGCCTGGAGTCCCCTTGTGGGACAGGGGACCCAAGAGACCCAGTACTTC; cdr3_aa: CAWSPLVGQGTQETQYF; d_call: TRBD1; v_call: TRBV30; clone_size: -; j_call: TRBJ2-5
cdr3_nt: TGTGCCAGCACCTCAGCCGTGGGGAGCTCTGGGGCCAACGTCCTGACTTTC; cdr3_aa: CASTSAVGSSGANVLTF; d_call: -; v_call: TRBV4-2; clone_size: -; j_call: TRBJ2-6
cdr3_nt: TGTGCCAGCACCCTTGGGGGGGCAGGGAACACTGAAGCTTTCTTT; cdr3_aa: CASTLGGAGNTEAFF; d_call: -; v_call: TRBV6-5; clone_size: -; j_call: TRBJ1-1
cdr3_nt: TGTGCCAGCAACGTAGCGGTATCCTACAATGAGCAGTTCTTC; cdr3_aa: CASNVAVSYNEQFF; d_call: -; v_call: TRBV6-6; clone_size: -; j_call: TRBJ2-1
cdr3_nt: TGTGCCAGCAGTGAGCCGGGAGCTGGGGAGCTGTTTTTT; cdr3_aa: CASSEPGAGELFF; d_call: -; v_call: TRBV25-1; clone_size: once; j_call: TRBJ2-2
cdr3_nt: TGCGCCAGCAGTGTTGGCCTCGAAAACATTCAGTACTTC; cdr3_aa: CASSVGLENIQYF; d_call: -; v_call: TRBV10-1; clone_size: -; j_call: TRBJ2-4
cdr3_nt: TGTGCCAGTAGTATACGAACAGGGGGGTCCGGGGAGCTGTTTTTT; cdr3_aa: CASSIRTGGSGELFF; d_call: TRBD1; v_call: TRBV19; clone_size: -; j_call: TRBJ2-2
cdr3_nt: TGTGCCATCAGTGAGCCCGGACTAGCGGGGTTCACAGATACGCAGTATTTT; cdr3_aa: CAISEPGLAGFTDTQYF; d_call: TRBD2; v_call: TRBV10-3; clone_size: -; j_call: TRBJ2-3
cdr3_nt: TGTGCCAGCAGACAGACAGTGAACACTGAAGCTTTCTTT; cdr3_aa: CASRQTVNTEAFF; d_call: -; v_call: TRBV6-5; clone_size: -; j_call: TRBJ1-1
cdr3_nt: TGTGCCTGGGACTGGTCCAATGAGCAGTTCTTC; cdr3_aa: CAWDWSNEQFF; d_call: -; v_call: TRBV30; clone_size: -; j_call: TRBJ2-1
cdr3_nt: TGCGCCAGCAGCTTGGCCGAGCGGGAGCAGTTCTTC; cdr3_aa: CASSLAEREQFF; d_call: -; v_call: TRBV5-1; clone_size: -; j_call: TRBJ2-1
cdr3_nt: TGCGCCACCGGGGAGGTCGGGCCTGAAGCTTTCTTT; cdr3_aa: CATGEVGPEAFF; d_call: -; v_call: TRBV5-1; clone_size: once; j_call: TRBJ1-1
cdr3_nt: TGTGCCTGGACGCCGGGACAGCTCAATGAAAAACTGTTTTTT; cdr3_aa: CAWTPGQLNEKLFF; d_call: TRBD1; v_call: TRBV30; clone_size: -; j_call: TRBJ1-4
cdr3_nt: TGTGCCAGCAGCCTCCAGGGTGGGTATGGCTACACCTTC; cdr3_aa: CASSLQGGYGYTF; d_call: -; v_call: TRBV5-4; clone_size: few; j_call: TRBJ1-2